This T cell receptor beta chain appears in the sequencing data of a study of blood T cell repertoires in COVID-19 (dated by TCRdb to the early 2020s). Regarding the complete study: Samples from collaborators originated in the United States, Italy and Spain and spanned both the acute and convalescent phases of COVID-19. The samples were drawn from two sources: the first 160 participants of the ongoing ImmuneRACE study, and over 1,000 subjects contributed by 6 global collaborators. The repertoires were released in a freely available public database meant as a resource for research on the immune response to SARS-CoV-2. The material from the prospective study consisted of cDNA or gDNA derived from T cells, B-cell-depleted T cells, or PBMCs. A de-identified subject ID, COVID-19 status, age in years and sex were almost always included in the sample metadata. HLA class I and class II types, where available, came from metadata supplied by the sample provider rather than from assay-based typing. Deeply sampled blood TCRbeta repertoires from subjects exposed to, actively infected with, or recovered from COVID-19 were included in the dataset. Results the study describes overall, beyond this receptor: The amount of clinical and demographic metadata varied by source and participant and was provided uncurated.

The CDR3 holds 18 amino acids from the cysteine to the phenylalanine. The entry retains the CDR3 DNA only, 54 bases that are in frame from base 1. Unmatched junction bases come to 6, with V trimmed by 3 bases and J by 2 bases. Based on the germline V gene, the CDR1 and CDR2 sequences are SGHDT and YYEEEE. The immunoSEQ Assay, a bias-controlled multiplex PCR, was used to amplify TCRbeta CDR3 regions from genomic DNA. The source study handled its data this way. Nucleated cell counts per sample were estimated from amplification of reference gene primers within the assay. To quantify the absolute abundance of each unique TCRbeta CDR3 rearrangement, sequence reads were collapsed and filtered. For each sample, productive Simpson clonality was calculated as the square root of Simpson's diversity index across productive rearrangements. TCRdb provides this immuneACCESS table in a form limited to in-frame rearrangements. Some clones are lacking; in checked studies, under half of them reflect an unresolved V gene, and why the rest are absent is not known. The DNA gave D and trimming, while V, J and clone size come from that table. Counted in this sample were 200,000 to 250,000 clones; 75% to 85% of them appeared once. 9.7% of the sample is held by the ten biggest clonotypes.

The collaborating institutions used their own protocols to collect whole blood in K2EDTA tubes. For TCRbeta analysis, collaborator samples were shipped as frozen whole blood, as isolated PBMCs, or as DNA extracted from either sample type. As for this clone: The antigen it binds to is not known. No much larger clonotype is one base removed from it; base qualities were not supplied.

Recombination joined TRBV5-6 with TRBJ2-6; 12 central bases correspond to TRBD1. Sequencing input: peripheral blood. This TCR derives from a man aged 50 to 60 with active or convalescent COVID-19. The CDR3 is CASSSTGQGAPGANVLTF. The nucleotide sequence is TGTGCCAGCAGCTCCACGGGACAGGGGGCGCCTGGGGCCAACGTCCTGACTTTC.